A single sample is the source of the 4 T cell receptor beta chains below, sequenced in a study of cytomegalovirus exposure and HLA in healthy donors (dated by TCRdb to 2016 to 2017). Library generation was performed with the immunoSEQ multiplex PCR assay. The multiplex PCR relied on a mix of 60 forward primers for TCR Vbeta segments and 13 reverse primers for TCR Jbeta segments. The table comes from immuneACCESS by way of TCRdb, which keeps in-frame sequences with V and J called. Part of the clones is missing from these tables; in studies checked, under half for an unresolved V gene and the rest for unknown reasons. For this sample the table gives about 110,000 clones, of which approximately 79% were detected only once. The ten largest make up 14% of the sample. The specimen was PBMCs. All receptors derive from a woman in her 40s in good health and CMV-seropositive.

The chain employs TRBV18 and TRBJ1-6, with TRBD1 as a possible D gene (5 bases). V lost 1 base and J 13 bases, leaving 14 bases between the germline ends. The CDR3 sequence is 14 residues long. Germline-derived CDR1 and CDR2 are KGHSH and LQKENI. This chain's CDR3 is CASSPQWGEKPLHF. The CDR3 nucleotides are TGTGCCAGCTCACCACAGTGGGGGGAGAAGCCCCTCCACTTT.

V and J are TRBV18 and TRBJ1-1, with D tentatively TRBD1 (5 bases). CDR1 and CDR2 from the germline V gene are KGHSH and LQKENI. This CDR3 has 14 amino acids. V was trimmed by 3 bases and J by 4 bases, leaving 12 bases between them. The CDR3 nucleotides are TGTGCCAGCTCACCGGGAAGGGGTTCCACTGAAGCTTTCTTT. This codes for CASSPGRGSTEAFF.

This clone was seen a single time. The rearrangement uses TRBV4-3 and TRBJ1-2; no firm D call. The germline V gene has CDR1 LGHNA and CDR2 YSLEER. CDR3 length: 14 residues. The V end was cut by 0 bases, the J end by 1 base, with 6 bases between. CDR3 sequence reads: CASSQDSVNYGYTF. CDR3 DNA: TGCGCCAGCAGCCAAGATTCAGTTAACTATGGCTACACCTTC.

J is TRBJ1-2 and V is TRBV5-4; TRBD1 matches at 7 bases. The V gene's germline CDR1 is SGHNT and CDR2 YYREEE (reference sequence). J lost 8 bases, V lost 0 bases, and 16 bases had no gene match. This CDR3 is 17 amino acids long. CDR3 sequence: CASSLGGTEPQAKGYTF. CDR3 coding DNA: TGTGCCAGCAGCTTGGGGGGGACAGAGCCCCAGGCCAAGGGCTACACCTTC.